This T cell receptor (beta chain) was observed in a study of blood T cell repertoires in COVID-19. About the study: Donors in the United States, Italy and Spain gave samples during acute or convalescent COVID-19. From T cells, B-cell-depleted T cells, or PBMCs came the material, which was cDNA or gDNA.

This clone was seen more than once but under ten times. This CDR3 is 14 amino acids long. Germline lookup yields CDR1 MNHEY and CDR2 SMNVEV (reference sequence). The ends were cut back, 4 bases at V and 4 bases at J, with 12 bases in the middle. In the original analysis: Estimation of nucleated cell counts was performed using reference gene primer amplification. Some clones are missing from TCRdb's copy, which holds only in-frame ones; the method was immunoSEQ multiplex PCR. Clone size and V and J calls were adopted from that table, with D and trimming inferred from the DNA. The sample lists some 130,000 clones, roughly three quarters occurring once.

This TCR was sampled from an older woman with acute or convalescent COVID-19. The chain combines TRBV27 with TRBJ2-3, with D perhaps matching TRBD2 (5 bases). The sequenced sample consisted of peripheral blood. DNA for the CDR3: TGTGCCAGCAGTTGGGCCGGGGTTCCAGATACGCAGTATTTT. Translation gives CASSWAGVPDTQYF.